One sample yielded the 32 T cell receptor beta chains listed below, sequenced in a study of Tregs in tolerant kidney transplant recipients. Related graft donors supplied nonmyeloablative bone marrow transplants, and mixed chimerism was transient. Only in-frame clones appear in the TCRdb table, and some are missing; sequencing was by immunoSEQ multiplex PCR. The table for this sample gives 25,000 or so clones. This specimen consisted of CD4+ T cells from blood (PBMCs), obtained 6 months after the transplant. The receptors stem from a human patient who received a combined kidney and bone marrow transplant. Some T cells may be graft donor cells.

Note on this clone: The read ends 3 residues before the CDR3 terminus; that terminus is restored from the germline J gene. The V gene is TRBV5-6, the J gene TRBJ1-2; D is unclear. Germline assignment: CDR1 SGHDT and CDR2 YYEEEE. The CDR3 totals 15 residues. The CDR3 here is CASSLVSPGKTGYTF. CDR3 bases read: TGTGCCAGCAGCTTGGTGAGTCCGGGGAAGACGGGC.

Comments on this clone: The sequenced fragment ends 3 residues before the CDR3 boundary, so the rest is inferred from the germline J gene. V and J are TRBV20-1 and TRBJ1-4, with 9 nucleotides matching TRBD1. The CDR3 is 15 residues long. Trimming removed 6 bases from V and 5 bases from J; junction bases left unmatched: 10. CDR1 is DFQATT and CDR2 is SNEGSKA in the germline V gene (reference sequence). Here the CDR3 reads CSAGGTGLGNEKLFF. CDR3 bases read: TGCAGTGCGGGGGGGACAGGGTTGGGGAATGAAAAA.

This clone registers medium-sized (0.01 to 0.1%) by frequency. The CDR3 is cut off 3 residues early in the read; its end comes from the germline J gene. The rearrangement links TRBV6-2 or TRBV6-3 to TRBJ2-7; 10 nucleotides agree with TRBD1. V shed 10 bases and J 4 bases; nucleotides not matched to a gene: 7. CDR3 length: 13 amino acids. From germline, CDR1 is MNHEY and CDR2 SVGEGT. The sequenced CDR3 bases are TGTGCCACTACCCGGACAGGGGGGTACGAG. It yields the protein CATTRTGGYE. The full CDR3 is CATTRTGGYEQYF.

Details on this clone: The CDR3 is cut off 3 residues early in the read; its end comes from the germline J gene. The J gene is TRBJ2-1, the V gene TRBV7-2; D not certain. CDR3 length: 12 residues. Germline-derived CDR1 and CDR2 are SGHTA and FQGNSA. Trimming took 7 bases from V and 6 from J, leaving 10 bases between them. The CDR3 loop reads CASNFQLNEQFF. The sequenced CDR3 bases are TGTGCCAGCAACTTCCAACTCAATGAG.

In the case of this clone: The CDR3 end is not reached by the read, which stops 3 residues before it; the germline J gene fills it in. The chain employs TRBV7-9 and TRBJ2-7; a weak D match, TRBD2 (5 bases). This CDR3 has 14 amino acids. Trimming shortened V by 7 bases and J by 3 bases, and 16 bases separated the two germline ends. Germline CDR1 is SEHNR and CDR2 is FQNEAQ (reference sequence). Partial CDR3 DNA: TGTGCCAGCACCCGTGAGACTAAAAACTACGAG. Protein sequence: CASTRETKNYE. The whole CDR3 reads CASTRETKNYEQYF. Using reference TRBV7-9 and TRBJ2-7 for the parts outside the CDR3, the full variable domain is DTGVSQNPRHKITKRGQNVTFRCDPISEHNRLYWYRQTLGQGPEFLTYFQNEAQLEKSRLLSDRFSAERPKGSFSTLEIQRTEQGDSAMYLCASTRETKNYEQYFGPGTRLTVT.

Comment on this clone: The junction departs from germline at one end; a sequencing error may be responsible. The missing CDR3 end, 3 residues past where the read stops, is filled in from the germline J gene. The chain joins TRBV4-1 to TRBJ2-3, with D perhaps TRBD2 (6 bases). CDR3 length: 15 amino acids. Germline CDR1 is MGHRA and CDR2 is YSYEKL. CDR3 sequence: CTSRWERVSLGTQYF. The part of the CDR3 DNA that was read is TGCACCAGCAGATGGGAGCGGGTGAGTCTTGGTACG.

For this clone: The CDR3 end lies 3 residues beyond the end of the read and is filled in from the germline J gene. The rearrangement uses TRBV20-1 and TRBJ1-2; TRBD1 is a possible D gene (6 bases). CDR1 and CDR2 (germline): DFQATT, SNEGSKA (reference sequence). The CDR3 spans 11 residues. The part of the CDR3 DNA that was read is TGCAGTGCCACAGGGCCGCCGGGC. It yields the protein CSATGPPG. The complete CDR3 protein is CSATGPPGYTF.

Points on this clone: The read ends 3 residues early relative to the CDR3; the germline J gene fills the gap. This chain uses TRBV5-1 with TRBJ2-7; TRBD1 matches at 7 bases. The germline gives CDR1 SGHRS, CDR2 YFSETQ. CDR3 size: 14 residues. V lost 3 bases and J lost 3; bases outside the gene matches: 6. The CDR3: CASSSTGSIYEQYF. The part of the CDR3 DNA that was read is TGCGCCAGCAGCTCGACAGGGTCGATCTACGAG. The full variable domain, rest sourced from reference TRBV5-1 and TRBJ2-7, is KAGVTQTPRYLIKTRGQQVTLSCSPISGHRSVSWYQQTPGQGLQFLFEYFSETQRNKGNFPGRFSGRQFSNSRSEMNVSTLELGDSALYLCASSSTGSIYEQYFGPGTRLTVT.

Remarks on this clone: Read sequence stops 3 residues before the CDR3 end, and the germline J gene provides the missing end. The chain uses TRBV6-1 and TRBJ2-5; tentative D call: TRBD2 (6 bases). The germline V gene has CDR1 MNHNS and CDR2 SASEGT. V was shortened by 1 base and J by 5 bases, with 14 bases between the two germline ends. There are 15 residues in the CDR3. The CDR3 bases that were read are TGTGCCAGCAGTGAAGGGGGGGTCGGCCATGAGACC. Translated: CASSEGGVGHET. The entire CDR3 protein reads CASSEGGVGHETQYF.

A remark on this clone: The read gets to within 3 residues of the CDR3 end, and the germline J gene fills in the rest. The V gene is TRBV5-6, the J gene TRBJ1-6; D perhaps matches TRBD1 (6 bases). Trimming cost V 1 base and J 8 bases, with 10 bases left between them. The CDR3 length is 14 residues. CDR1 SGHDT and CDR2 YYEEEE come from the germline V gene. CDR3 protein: CASSLTGRDSPLHF. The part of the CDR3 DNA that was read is TGTGCCAGCAGCTTGACAGGGAGGGATTCACCC. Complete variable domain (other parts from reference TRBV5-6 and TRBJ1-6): DAGVTQSPTHLIKTRGQQVTLRCSPKSGHDTVSWYQQALGQGPQFIFQYYEEEERQRGNFPDRFSGHQFPNYSSELNVNALLLGDSALYLCASSLTGRDSPLHFGNGTRLTVT.

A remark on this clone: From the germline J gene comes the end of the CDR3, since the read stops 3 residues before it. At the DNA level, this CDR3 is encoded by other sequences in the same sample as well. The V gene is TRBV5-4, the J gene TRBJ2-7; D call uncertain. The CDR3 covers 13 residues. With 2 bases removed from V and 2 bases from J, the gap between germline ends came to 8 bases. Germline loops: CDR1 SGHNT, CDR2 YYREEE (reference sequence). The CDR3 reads CASSFGQAYEQYF. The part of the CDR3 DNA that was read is TGTGCCAGCAGCTTCGGTCAGGCCTACGAG.

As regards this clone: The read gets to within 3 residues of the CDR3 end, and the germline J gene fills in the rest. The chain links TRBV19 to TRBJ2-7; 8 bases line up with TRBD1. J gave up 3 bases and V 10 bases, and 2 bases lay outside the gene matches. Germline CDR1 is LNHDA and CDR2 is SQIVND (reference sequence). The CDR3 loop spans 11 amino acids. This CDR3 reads CATQGGYEQYF. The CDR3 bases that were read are TGTGCCACACAGGGGGGCTACGAG. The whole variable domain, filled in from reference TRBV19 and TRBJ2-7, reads DGGITQSPKYLFRKEGQNVTLSCEQNLNHDAMYWYRQDPGQGLRLIYYSQIVNDFQKGDIAEGYSVSREKKESFPLTVTSAQKNPTAFYLCATQGGYEQYFGPGTRLTVT.

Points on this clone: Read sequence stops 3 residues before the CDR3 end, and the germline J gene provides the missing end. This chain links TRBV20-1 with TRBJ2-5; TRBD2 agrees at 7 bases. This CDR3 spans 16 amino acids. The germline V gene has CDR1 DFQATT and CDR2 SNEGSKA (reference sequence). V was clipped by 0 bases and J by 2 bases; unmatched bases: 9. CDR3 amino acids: CSARDQGLAVQETQYF. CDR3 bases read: TGCAGTGCTAGAGATCAAGGGCTAGCGGTTCAAGAGACC.

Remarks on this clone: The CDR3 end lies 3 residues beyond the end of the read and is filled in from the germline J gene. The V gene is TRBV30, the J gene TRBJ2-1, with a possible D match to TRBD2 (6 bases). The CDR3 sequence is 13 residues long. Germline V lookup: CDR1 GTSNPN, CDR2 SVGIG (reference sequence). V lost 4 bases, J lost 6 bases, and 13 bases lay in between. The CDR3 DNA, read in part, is TGTGCCTGGATTGGGACTCTCTCCAATGAG. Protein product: CAWIGTLSNE. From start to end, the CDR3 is CAWIGTLSNEQFF.

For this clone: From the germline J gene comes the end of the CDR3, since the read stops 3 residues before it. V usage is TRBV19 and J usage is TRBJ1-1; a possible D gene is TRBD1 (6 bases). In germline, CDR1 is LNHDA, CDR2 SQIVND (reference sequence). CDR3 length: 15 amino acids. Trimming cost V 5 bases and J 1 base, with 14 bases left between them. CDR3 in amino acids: CASSPTGTKNTEAFF. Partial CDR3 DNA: TGTGCCAGTAGTCCAACCGGGACAAAGAACACTGAA. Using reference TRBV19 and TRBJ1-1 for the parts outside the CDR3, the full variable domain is DGGITQSPKYLFRKEGQNVTLSCEQNLNHDAMYWYRQDPGQGLRLIYYSQIVNDFQKGDIAEGYSVSREKKESFPLTVTSAQKNPTAFYLCASSPTGTKNTEAFFGQGTRLTVV.

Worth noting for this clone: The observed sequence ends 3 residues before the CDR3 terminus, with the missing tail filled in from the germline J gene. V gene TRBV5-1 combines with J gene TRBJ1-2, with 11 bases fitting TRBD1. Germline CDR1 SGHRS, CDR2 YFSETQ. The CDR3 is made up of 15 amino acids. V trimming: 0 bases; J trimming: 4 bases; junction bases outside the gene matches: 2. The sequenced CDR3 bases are TGCGCCAGCAGCTTGGGCGGACAGGGGGCCTATGGC. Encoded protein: CASSLGGQGAYG. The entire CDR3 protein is CASSLGGQGAYGYTF.

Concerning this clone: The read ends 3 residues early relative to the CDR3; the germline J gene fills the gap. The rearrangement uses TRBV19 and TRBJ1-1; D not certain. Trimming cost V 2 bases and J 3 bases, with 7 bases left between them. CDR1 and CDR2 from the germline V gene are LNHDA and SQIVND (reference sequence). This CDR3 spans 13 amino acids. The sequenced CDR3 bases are TGTGCCAGTAGTATAAACTCGCACACTGAA. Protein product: CASSINSHTE. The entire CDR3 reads CASSINSHTEAFF.

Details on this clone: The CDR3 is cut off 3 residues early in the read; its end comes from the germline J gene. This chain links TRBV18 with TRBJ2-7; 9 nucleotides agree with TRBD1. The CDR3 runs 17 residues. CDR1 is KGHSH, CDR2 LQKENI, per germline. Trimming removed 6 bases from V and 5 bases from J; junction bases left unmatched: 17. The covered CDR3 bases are TGTGCCAGCTCGACCGGGACAGGGTCCCGATGGGAACACGAG. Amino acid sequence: CASSTGTGSRWEHE. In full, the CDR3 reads CASSTGTGSRWEHEQYF. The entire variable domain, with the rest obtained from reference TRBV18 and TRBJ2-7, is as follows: NAGVMQNPRHLVRRRGQEARLRCSPMKGHSHVYWYRQLPEEGLKFMVYLQKENIIDESGMPKERFSAEFPKEGPSILRIQQVVRGDSAAYFCASSTGTGSRWEHEQYFGPGTRLTVT.

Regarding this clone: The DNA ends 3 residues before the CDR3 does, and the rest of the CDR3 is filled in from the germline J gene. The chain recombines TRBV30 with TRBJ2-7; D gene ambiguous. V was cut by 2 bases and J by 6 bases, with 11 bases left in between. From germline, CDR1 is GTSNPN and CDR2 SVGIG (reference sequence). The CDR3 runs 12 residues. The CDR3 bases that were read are TGTGCCTGGAGTATCAAAAGAGGCGAG. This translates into CAWSIKRGE. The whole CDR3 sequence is CAWSIKRGEQYF. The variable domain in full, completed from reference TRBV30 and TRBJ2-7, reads SQTIHQWPATLVQPVGSPLSLECTVEGTSNPNLYWYRQAAGRGLQLLFYSVGIGQISSEVPQNLSASRPQDRQFILSSKKLLLSDSGFYLCAWSIKRGEQYFGPGTRLTVT.

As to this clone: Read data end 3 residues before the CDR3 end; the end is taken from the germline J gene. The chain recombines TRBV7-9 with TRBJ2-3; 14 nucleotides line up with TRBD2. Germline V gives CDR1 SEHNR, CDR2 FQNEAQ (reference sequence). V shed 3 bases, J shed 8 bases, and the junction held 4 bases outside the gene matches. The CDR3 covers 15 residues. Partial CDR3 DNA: TGTGCCAGCAGCTTCGGACTAGCGGGGGGAGGTACG. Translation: CASSFGLAGGGT. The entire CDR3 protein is CASSFGLAGGGTQYF.

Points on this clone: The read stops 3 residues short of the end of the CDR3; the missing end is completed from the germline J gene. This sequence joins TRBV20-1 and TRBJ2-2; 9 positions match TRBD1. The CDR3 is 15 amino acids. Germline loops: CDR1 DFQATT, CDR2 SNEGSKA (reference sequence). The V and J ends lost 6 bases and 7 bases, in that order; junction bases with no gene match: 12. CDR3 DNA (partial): TGCAGTGCGAGACCCACAGGGGGCGCCGGCGGGGAG. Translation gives CSARPTGGAGGE. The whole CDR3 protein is CSARPTGGAGGELFF.

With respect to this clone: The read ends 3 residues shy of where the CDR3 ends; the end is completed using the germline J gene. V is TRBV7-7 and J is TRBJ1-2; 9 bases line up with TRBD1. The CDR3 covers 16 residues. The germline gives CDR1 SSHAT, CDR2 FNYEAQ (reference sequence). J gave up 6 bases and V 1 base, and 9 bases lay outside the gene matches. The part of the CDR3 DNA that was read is TGTGCCAGCAGCTTAGGGTTGACAGGGGGTAAGCATGGC. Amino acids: CASSLGLTGGKHG. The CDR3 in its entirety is CASSLGLTGGKHGYTF.

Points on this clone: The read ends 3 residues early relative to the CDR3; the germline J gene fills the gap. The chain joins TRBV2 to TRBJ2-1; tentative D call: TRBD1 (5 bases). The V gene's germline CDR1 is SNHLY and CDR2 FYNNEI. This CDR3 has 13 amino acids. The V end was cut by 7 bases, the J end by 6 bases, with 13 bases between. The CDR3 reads CASTSQGRNEQFF. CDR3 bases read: TGTGCCAGCACCTCCCAGGGTCGCAATGAG.

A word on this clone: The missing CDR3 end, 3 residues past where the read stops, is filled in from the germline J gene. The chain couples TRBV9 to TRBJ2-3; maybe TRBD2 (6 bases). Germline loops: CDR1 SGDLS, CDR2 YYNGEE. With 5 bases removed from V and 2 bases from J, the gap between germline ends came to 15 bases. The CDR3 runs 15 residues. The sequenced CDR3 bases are TGTGCCAGCAGGCCCCAGACGCGGGACACAGATACG. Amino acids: CASRPQTRDTDT. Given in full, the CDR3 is CASRPQTRDTDTQYF.

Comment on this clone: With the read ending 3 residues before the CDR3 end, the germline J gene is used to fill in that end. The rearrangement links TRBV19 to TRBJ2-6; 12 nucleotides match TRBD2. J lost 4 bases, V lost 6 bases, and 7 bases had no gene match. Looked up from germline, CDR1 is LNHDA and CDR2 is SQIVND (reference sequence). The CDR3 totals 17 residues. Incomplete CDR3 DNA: TGTGCCAGTAGAACGCTAGCGGGGGGGGTCGGGGCCAACGTC. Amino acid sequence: CASRTLAGGVGANV. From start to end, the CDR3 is CASRTLAGGVGANVLTF.

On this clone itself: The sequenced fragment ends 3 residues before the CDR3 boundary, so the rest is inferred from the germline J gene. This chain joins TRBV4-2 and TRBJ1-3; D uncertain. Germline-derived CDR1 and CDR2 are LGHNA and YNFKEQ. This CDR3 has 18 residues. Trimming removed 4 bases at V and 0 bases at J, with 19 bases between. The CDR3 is CASSPRYKTGNSGNTIYF. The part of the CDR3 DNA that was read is TGTGCCAGCAGCCCCCGTTACAAGACGGGGAACTCTGGAAACACC.

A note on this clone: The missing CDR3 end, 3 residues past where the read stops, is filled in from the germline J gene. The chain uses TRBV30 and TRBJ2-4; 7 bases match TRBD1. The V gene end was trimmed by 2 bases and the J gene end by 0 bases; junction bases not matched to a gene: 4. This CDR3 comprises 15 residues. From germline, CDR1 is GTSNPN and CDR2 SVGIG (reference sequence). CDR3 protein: CAWSQGQLAKNIQYF. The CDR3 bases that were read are TGTGCCTGGAGTCAGGGACAGCTAGCCAAAAACATT.

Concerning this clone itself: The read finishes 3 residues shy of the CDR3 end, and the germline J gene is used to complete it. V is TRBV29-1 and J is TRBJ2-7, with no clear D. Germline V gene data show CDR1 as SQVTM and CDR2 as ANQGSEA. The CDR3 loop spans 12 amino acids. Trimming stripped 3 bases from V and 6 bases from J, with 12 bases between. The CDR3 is CSVDPGSSEQYF. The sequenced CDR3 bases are TGCAGCGTTGATCCGGGTAGTTCCGAG.

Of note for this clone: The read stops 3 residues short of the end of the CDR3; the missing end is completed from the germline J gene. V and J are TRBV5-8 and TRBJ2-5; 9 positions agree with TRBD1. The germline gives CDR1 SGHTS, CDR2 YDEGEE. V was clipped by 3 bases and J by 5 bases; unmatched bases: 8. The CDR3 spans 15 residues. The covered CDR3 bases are TGTGCCAGCAGCTGGAAGGACAGGGGAAGGGAGACC. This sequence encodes CASSWKDRGRET. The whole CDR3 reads CASSWKDRGRETQYF.

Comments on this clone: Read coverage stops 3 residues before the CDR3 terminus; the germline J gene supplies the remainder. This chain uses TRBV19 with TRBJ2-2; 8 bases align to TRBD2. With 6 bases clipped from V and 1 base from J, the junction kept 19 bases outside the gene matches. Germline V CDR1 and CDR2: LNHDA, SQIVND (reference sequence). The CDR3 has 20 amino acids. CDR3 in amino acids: CASSLRSGTSLSRNTGELFF. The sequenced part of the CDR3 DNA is TGTGCCAGTAGCCTCAGGTCGGGGACTAGTCTATCCCGGAACACCGGGGAG.

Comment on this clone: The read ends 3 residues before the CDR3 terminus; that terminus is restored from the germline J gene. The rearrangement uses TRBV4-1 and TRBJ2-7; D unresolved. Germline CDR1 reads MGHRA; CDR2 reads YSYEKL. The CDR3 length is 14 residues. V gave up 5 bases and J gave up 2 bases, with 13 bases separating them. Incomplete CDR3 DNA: TGCGCCAGCAGCGCCCGGGTTTCTACCTACGAG. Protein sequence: CASSARVSTYE. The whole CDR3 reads CASSARVSTYEQYF.

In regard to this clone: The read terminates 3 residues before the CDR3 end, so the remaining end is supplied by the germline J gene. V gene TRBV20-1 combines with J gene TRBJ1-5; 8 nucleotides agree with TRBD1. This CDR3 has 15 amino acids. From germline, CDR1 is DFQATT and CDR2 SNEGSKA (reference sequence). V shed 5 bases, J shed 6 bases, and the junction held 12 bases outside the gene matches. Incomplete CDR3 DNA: TGCAGTGCTTTGGACAGGGCCTTTCTTCGTCAGCCC. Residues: CSALDRAFLRQP. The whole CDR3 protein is CSALDRAFLRQPQHF.